The clone carrying this T cell receptor beta chain was counted only a few times. This specimen belongs to a study of radiation and T cells in renal cell carcinoma. Treatment described: treatment-naive control, cytoreductive nephrectomy. The data were produced by immunoSEQ multiplex PCR, yet TCRdb's version contains in-frame clones alone and is incomplete. The sample records about 24,000 clones, roughly 64% being singletons. The CDR3 is 16 residues long. Trimming took off 0 bases at V and 4 bases at J, with 16 bases between the two ends. Germline V CDR1 and CDR2: SGHRS, YFSETQ. Here the sequenced sample was tumor tissue, taken from a patient whose treatment was nephrectomy without radiotherapy. The receptor comes from a man aged 35 to 55 with renal cell carcinoma. This sequence joins TRBV5-1 and TRBJ1-1; D possibly corresponds to TRBD1 (5 bases). CDR3 nucleotides: TGCGCCAGCAGCTTGGGGAGACGGATTGGGGGCACTGAAGCTTTCTTT. Translating it yields CASSLGRRIGGTEAFF.